This T cell receptor (beta chain) is from a study of T cell responses to AZD1222 COVID-19 vaccine. The study, taken as a whole, reports: Repertoires were obtained solely post-peak T cell response. Nearly half of unique spike-specific TCRs reportedly avoided B.1.351 and B.1.1.7 mutated regions. Spike-wide vaccine-associated CD4 TCRs dominated at 160-218 and 743-854. Increases in Spike-specific TCR breadth and depth were seen after two AZD1222 doses.

As for this clone: The antigen is unknown.

Only in-frame clones appear in the TCRdb table, and some are missing; sequencing was by immunoSEQ multiplex PCR. The sample has 75,000 to 85,000 clones, around three quarters seen once. This CDR3 contains 18 residues. Germline V gene lookup returns CDR1 SGHNT and CDR2 YYREEE (reference sequence). J gave up 0 bases and V 4 bases, and 7 bases lay outside the gene matches. This clonotype was obtained from an adult who received the MenACWY meningococcal vaccine as a control. The sample in question was peripheral blood, obtained 28 days after the second dose of the MenACWY control vaccine. The chain carries TRBV5-4 and TRBJ2-3; 14 bases map to TRBD2. CDR3 loop: CASSLGLAGGQSTDTQYF. In nucleotides, the CDR3 is TGTGCCAGCAGCCTCGGACTAGCGGGGGGTCAGAGCACAGATACGCAGTATTTT.